These T cell receptor beta chains were read from a single sample in a study of blood T cell repertoires in COVID-19. The assay was immunoSEQ multiplex PCR, and TCRdb's table has in-frame clones only and misses some. Of about 180,000 clones in the sample, roughly 84% were seen once. Sequencing was done on a sample of PBMCs or T cells enriched from blood (not recorded which). Every receptor here comes from a human donor with acute COVID-19. The donor label of this sample is uncertain. Both conserved end residues are part of each CDR3. The D gene is left open where the match is weak. Only part of the rows carry a size: once, few, many, or a class if the clone is expanded.

j_gene: TRBJ2-3
abundance: -
v_gene: TRBV18
d_gene: TRBD2
CDR3nt: TGTGCCAGCTCAGAGACTAGCGGGTGGACAGATACGCAGTATTTT
CDR3aa: CASSETSGWTDTQYF

j_gene: TRBJ2-7
abundance: -
v_gene: TRBV12-3/TRBV12-4
d_gene: -
CDR3nt: TGTGCCAGCAGCCTTGGGAGGACCGAGCAGTACTTC
CDR3aa: CASSLGRTEQYF

j_gene: TRBJ2-3
abundance: once
v_gene: TRBV6-5
d_gene: TRBD1
CDR3nt: TGTGCCAGCAGTTACTCGGGGGACAGGGGAGATACGCAGTATTTT
CDR3aa: CASSYSGDRGDTQYF

j_gene: TRBJ2-2
abundance: -
v_gene: TRBV7-2
d_gene: TRBD1
CDR3nt: TGTGCCAGCAGCAAGGGACAGGGGCAGACGGGGGAGCTGTTTTTT
CDR3aa: CASSKGQGQTGELFF

j_gene: TRBJ2-3
abundance: -
v_gene: TRBV9
d_gene: -
CDR3nt: TGTGCCAGCAGCGTAAGGACTGGAGGAGATACGCAGTATTTT
CDR3aa: CASSVRTGGDTQYF

j_gene: TRBJ1-1
abundance: few
v_gene: TRBV14
d_gene: -
CDR3nt: TGTGCCAGCAGCCAAGGCACCGACAGTACTGAAGCTTTCTTT
CDR3aa: CASSQGTDSTEAFF

j_gene: TRBJ2-3
abundance: -
v_gene: TRBV9
d_gene: -
CDR3nt: TGTGCCAGCAGCGTAGCTGGCGGGGTTTCAAATACGCAGTATTTT
CDR3aa: CASSVAGGVSNTQYF

j_gene: TRBJ1-5
abundance: few
v_gene: TRBV5-1
d_gene: TRBD1
CDR3nt: TGCGCCAGCAGCTTCCGACAGGGAGATCAGCCCCAGCATTTT
CDR3aa: CASSFRQGDQPQHF

j_gene: TRBJ1-1
abundance: -
v_gene: TRBV2
d_gene: TRBD1
CDR3nt: TGTGCCAGCAGTGTGAGGGGGCGAGAAGCTTTCTTT
CDR3aa: CASSVRGREAFF

j_gene: TRBJ2-2
abundance: -
v_gene: TRBV10-2
d_gene: -
CDR3nt: TGCGCCAGCAGAACGCAGGGGTCCGGGGAGCTGTTTTTT
CDR3aa: CASRTQGSGELFF

j_gene: TRBJ2-5
abundance: -
v_gene: TRBV9
d_gene: TRBD2
CDR3nt: TGTGCCAGCAGCGTAGGTCTAGCGGGGGGGCATCTCCGCCAAGAGACCCAGTACTTC
CDR3aa: CASSVGLAGGHLRQETQYF

j_gene: TRBJ1-3
abundance: -
v_gene: TRBV7-2
d_gene: -
CDR3nt: TGTGCCAGCAGCTTTGGGAGGGACTCTGGAAACACCATATATTTT
CDR3aa: CASSFGRDSGNTIYF

j_gene: TRBJ2-3
abundance: -
v_gene: TRBV11-2
d_gene: TRBD2
CDR3nt: TGTGCCAGCAGCCTGGCGGTGACTAGCGGTAGCACAGATACGCAGTATTTT
CDR3aa: CASSLAVTSGSTDTQYF

j_gene: TRBJ2-7
abundance: -
v_gene: TRBV21-1
d_gene: -
CDR3nt: TGTGCCAGCAGCAAAGAAACCCAGTTGTCCTACGAGCAGTACTTC
CDR3aa: CASSKETQLSYEQYF

j_gene: TRBJ1-2
abundance: -
v_gene: TRBV19
d_gene: -
CDR3nt: TGTGCCAGTAGTGGATGGGCCAGGGAAAGATTAGACTATGGCTACACCTTC
CDR3aa: CASSGWARERLDYGYTF

j_gene: TRBJ1-1
abundance: -
v_gene: TRBV5-4
d_gene: -
CDR3nt: TGTGCCAGCAGCTTGGTCCGACAATTGAACACTGAAGCTTTCTTT
CDR3aa: CASSLVRQLNTEAFF

j_gene: TRBJ1-2
abundance: -
v_gene: TRBV3-1/TRBV3-2
d_gene: -
CDR3nt: TGTGCCAGCAGCCAAGTCTTCGGCTATGGCTACACCTTC
CDR3aa: CASSQVFGYGYTF

j_gene: TRBJ2-7
abundance: -
v_gene: TRBV11-2
d_gene: -
CDR3nt: TGTGCCAGCAGCTTCGGTGGAGAGTACGAGCAGTACTTC
CDR3aa: CASSFGGEYEQYF

j_gene: TRBJ2-3
abundance: -
v_gene: TRBV3-1/TRBV3-2
d_gene: -
CDR3nt: TGTGCCAGCAGCCAAGGGGACTTGCTCACAGATACGCAGTATTTT
CDR3aa: CASSQGDLLTDTQYF

j_gene: TRBJ2-5
abundance: -
v_gene: TRBV5-1
d_gene: -
CDR3nt: TGCGCCAGCAGCTCTCCCCGAGGAGAGACCCAGTACTTC
CDR3aa: CASSSPRGETQYF

j_gene: TRBJ1-2
abundance: -
v_gene: TRBV7-9
d_gene: -
CDR3nt: TGTGCCAGCAGTGACCTTGGGGAGGGCGGCTACACCTTC
CDR3aa: CASSDLGEGGYTF

j_gene: TRBJ2-1
abundance: -
v_gene: TRBV9
d_gene: TRBD2
CDR3nt: TGTGCCAGCACGGGACTAGCGGGGGGTATGGGTGAGCAGTTCTTC
CDR3aa: CASTGLAGGMGEQFF